These T cell receptor beta chains were read from a single sample in a study of blood T cell repertoires in COVID-19. The table came from immunoSEQ multiplex PCR; TCRdb's copy has only in-frame clones and leaves some out. The repertoire includes more than 75,000 clones, approximately 86% of them detected once, and roughly 8.1% sits in the top ten. Material for sequencing was peripheral blood. The receptors derive from a woman between 70 and 85 years old with acute or convalescent COVID-19. Both conserved end residues are part of each CDR3. The D gene is left open where the match is weak. Some rows have no size entry. The others give once, few or many, or a class for an expanded clone.

abundance	d_gene	v_gene	j_gene	CDR3aa	CDR3nt
-	TRBD2	TRBV19	TRBJ2-1	CASTAPLAGDLNEQFF	TGTGCCAGTACCGCACCGTTAGCGGGAGACCTGAATGAGCAGTTCTTC
-	-	TRBV9	TRBJ2-7	CASSVDRAYEQYF	TGTGCCAGCAGCGTAGATCGAGCCTACGAGCAGTACTTC
-	TRBD2	TRBV4-1	TRBJ2-3	CASSQSLAGGLTDTQYF	TGCGCCAGCAGCCAGTCGCTAGCGGGAGGTCTCACAGATACGCAGTATTTT
once	-	TRBV7-8	TRBJ1-5	CASSFHDRTDQPQHF	TGTGCCAGCAGCTTTCATGACAGGACAGATCAGCCCCAGCATTTT
-	TRBD1	TRBV6-6	TRBJ1-3	CASSPWGGQGNSGNTIYF	TGTGCCAGCAGTCCCTGGGGGGGACAGGGCAACTCTGGAAACACCATATATTTT
-	TRBD2	TRBV18	TRBJ2-7	CASSPGGSPIYEQYF	TGTGCCAGCTCACCAGGCGGGAGTCCGATCTACGAGCAGTACTTC
-	-	TRBV6-1	TRBJ1-3	CASSEILRGSRDTIYF	TGTGCCAGCAGTGAAATCCTCAGGGGATCGAGAGACACCATATATTTT
-	-	TRBV19	TRBJ2-7	CASSIGTNRDYEQYF	TGTGCCAGTAGTATAGGTACTAACCGGGACTACGAGCAGTACTTC
-	TRBD2	TRBV27	TRBJ2-7	CASSFVASGSFYEQYF	TGTGCCAGCAGTTTTGTTGCTAGCGGGAGCTTCTACGAGCAGTACTTC
-	TRBD1	TRBV5-1	TRBJ2-2	CASSSKFGQGSGELFF	TGCGCCAGCAGCTCTAAGTTCGGACAGGGTTCCGGGGAGCTGTTTTTT
few	TRBD1	TRBV2	TRBJ1-2	CAGRQGASLGYTF	TGTGCCGGTAGACAGGGGGCGAGCTTAGGCTACACCTTC
few	TRBD1	TRBV2	TRBJ1-5	CASSPGGVYQPQHF	TGTGCCAGCAGTCCAGGGGGTGTCTATCAGCCCCAGCATTTT
-	-	TRBV7-8	TRBJ2-7	CASSLVMPGVNHEQYF	TGTGCCAGCAGCTTAGTTATGCCGGGAGTTAACCACGAGCAGTACTTC
few	TRBD2	TRBV3-1/TRBV3-2	TRBJ2-3	CASSQDGILAESTDTQYF	TGTGCCAGCAGCCAAGATGGGATCCTAGCGGAAAGCACAGATACGCAGTATTTT
-	TRBD2	TRBV5-1	TRBJ2-2	CASSLASGANTGELFF	TGCGCCAGCAGCTTGGCCAGCGGGGCGAACACCGGGGAGCTGTTTTTT
once	-	TRBV7-9	TRBJ2-3	CASSPEGSAPDTQYF	TGTGCCAGCAGCCCGGAGGGCAGCGCCCCGGATACGCAGTATTTT
-	-	TRBV19	TRBJ1-1	CASSTPLMNTEAFF	TGTGCCAGTAGTACCCCCCTTATGAACACTGAAGCTTTCTTT
-	TRBD1	TRBV5-1	TRBJ1-1	CASSHGGTGSEAFF	TGCGCCAGCAGCCATGGAGGGACAGGGTCTGAAGCTTTCTTT
once	-	TRBV7-9	TRBJ1-4	CASSLAQSGNEKLFF	TGTGCCAGCAGCTTAGCGCAATCGGGTAATGAAAAACTGTTTTTT
-	TRBD1	TRBV29-1	TRBJ1-2	CSVEEGQGLGYTF	TGCAGCGTTGAAGAAGGACAGGGTCTTGGCTACACCTTC
-	-	TRBV6-5	TRBJ1-5	CASRPTGQQPQHF	TGTGCCAGCAGGCCTACAGGGCAGCAGCCCCAGCATTTT
many	-	TRBV29-1	TRBJ2-5	CSVVAGEPQETQYF	TGCAGCGTTGTGGCAGGGGAACCCCAAGAGACCCAGTACTTC
-	-	TRBV28	TRBJ1-4	CASSLSREGKLFF	TGTGCCAGCAGTTTAAGTAGGGAGGGAAAACTGTTTTTT
once	TRBD1	TRBV3-1/TRBV3-2	TRBJ1-2	CASRREGAWYGYTF	TGTGCCAGCAGGCGGGAGGGGGCGTGGTATGGCTACACCTTC
-	-	TRBV14	TRBJ1-2	CASSQGAWTASGDYGYTF	TGTGCCAGCAGCCAAGGAGCGTGGACGGCCTCGGGGGACTATGGCTACACCTTC
few	-	TRBV4-1	TRBJ1-3	CASSQDLASGNTIYF	TGCGCCAGCAGCCAAGATTTAGCGTCTGGAAACACCATATATTTT
-	TRBD1	TRBV2	TRBJ2-6	CASTPDGTASSGANVLTF	TGTGCCAGCACCCCGGATGGGACAGCGTCCTCTGGGGCCAACGTCCTGACTTTC
-	TRBD1	TRBV19	TRBJ1-2	CASSIRQGTNYGYTF	TGTGCCAGTAGTATCCGACAGGGAACAAACTATGGCTACACCTTC
-	-	TRBV5-8	TRBJ1-5	CASSSGEMGRSQHF	TGTGCCAGCAGCTCGGGGGAGATGGGGAGGTCCCAGCATTTT
-	TRBD2	TRBV30	TRBJ2-3	CAQRGSVTDTQYF	TGTGCCCAGCGGGGTAGCGTCACAGATACGCAGTATTTT
-	-	TRBV6-5	TRBJ2-7	CASRRDGGTYEQYF	TGTGCCAGCAGGAGAGACGGAGGGACCTACGAGCAGTACTTC
once	TRBD1	TRBV7-9	TRBJ2-5	CASSLGQVSQETQYF	TGTGCCAGCAGCCTAGGACAGGTTTCCCAAGAGACCCAGTACTTC
-	-	TRBV5-1	TRBJ1-2	CASSFLDRNNYGYTF	TGCGCCAGCAGCTTTCTAGACAGGAACAACTATGGCTACACCTTC
-	TRBD1	TRBV11-2	TRBJ2-7	CASRWTGGNEQYF	TGTGCCAGCAGATGGACAGGGGGCAACGAGCAGTACTTC
once	-	TRBV11-2	TRBJ1-1	CASSLRQVDTEAFF	TGTGCCAGCAGCCTTAGACAGGTTGACACTGAAGCTTTCTTT
few	-	TRBV9	TRBJ1-1	CASSRTALGVDTEAFF	TGTGCCAGCAGCAGAACTGCCCTAGGGGTTGACACTGAAGCTTTCTTT
-	TRBD1	TRBV7-9	TRBJ2-1	CASSSGQGSLNEQFF	TGTGCCAGCAGCTCGGGACAGGGAAGCCTCAATGAGCAGTTCTTC
-	TRBD1	TRBV19	TRBJ1-2	CASSMGQINYGYTF	TGTGCCAGTAGTATGGGACAGATAAACTATGGCTACACCTTC
-	-	TRBV5-6	TRBJ2-7	CASSLALGSQGPEQYF	TGTGCCAGCAGCTTGGCCCTGGGTTCACAGGGACCAGAGCAGTACTTC
-	-	TRBV10-3	TRBJ2-2	CAISVSSSELFF	TGTGCCATCAGTGTTTCGTCGTCGGAGCTGTTTTTT
-	TRBD2	TRBV7-6	TRBJ2-1	CASSLGGTSGRFGEQFF	TGTGCCAGCAGCTTAGGTGGGACTAGCGGGAGGTTTGGGGAGCAGTTCTTC
-	-	TRBV11-2	TRBJ2-5	CASSLYRSFLPAPRETQYF	TGTGCCAGCAGCTTGTATAGATCGTTTCTCCCTGCCCCCCGAGAGACCCAGTACTTC
-	-	TRBV12-3/TRBV12-4	TRBJ1-2	CASMDRGNYGYTF	TGTGCCAGCATGGATAGAGGAAACTATGGCTACACCTTC
-	-	TRBV6-2/TRBV6-3	TRBJ2-7	CASSYTSRLEQYF	TGTGCCAGCAGTTATACTAGTCGGCTCGAGCAGTACTTC
-	-	TRBV28	TRBJ1-5	CASRTDTTNQPQHF	TGTGCCAGCAGAACGGACACTACCAATCAGCCCCAGCATTTT
once	-	TRBV2	TRBJ1-6	CASRETGYNSPLHF	TGTGCCAGCAGGGAGACAGGTTATAATTCACCCCTCCACTTT
-	-	TRBV6-1	TRBJ2-4	CASSEALQGPKNIQYF	TGTGCCAGCAGTGAAGCGCTCCAGGGGCCCAAAAACATTCAGTACTTC
-	TRBD2	TRBV5-5	TRBJ2-2	CASSLEGLVEELFF	TGTGCCAGCAGCTTAGAAGGACTAGTCGAGGAGCTGTTTTTT
-	-	TRBV3-1/TRBV3-2	TRBJ1-2	CASSSRTGPGYGYTF	TGTGCCAGCAGTTCCCGTACAGGGCCAGGCTATGGCTACACCTTC
-	TRBD2	TRBV2	TRBJ2-5	CASTSGGNQETQYF	TGTGCCAGCACTAGCGGGGGAAACCAAGAGACCCAGTACTTC
-	-	TRBV10-3	TRBJ1-6	CAISEIDNSPLHF	TGTGCCATCAGTGAAATAGATAATTCACCCCTCCACTTT
-	-	TRBV7-2	TRBJ1-3	CASSLSWRISGNTIYF	TGTGCCAGCAGCTTGAGCTGGCGGATCTCTGGAAACACCATATATTTT
-	TRBD2	TRBV7-2	TRBJ2-7	CASSLAREYEQYF	TGTGCCAGCAGCTTAGCGCGGGAGTACGAGCAGTACTTC
-	TRBD1	TRBV2	TRBJ1-5	CASRAGTGNNQPQHF	TGTGCCAGCAGGGCCGGGACAGGGAACAATCAGCCCCAGCATTTT
-	-	TRBV10-1	TRBJ2-1	CASSELAWGNEQFF	TGCGCCAGCAGTGAACTAGCCTGGGGTAATGAGCAGTTCTTC
-	TRBD1	TRBV5-6	TRBJ1-4	CASSVGTGIRNEKLFF	TGTGCCAGCAGCGTCGGGACAGGAATTCGTAATGAAAAACTGTTTTTT